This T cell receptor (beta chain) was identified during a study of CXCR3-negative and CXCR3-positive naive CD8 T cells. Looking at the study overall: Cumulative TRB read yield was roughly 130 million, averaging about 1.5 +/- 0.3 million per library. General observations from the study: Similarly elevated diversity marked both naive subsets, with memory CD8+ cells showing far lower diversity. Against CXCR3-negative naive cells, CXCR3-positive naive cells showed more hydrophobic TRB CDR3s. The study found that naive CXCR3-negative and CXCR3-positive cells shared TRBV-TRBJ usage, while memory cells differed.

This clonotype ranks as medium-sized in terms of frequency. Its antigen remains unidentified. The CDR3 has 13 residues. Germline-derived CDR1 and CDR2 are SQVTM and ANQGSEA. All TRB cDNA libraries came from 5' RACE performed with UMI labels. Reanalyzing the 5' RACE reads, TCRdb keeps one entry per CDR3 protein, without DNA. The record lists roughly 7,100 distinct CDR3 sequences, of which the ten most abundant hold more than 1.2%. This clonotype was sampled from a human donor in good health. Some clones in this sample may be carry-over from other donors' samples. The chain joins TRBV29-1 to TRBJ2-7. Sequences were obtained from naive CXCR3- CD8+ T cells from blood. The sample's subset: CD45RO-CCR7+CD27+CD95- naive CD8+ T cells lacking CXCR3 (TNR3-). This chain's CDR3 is CSVVQDLSYEQYF.